The present T cell receptor (beta chain) was sequenced within a study of blood T cell repertoires in COVID-19 (dated by TCRdb to about 2020). Regarding the complete study: Samples covering the acute and convalescent phases of COVID-19 were provided by collaborators in the United States, Italy and Spain. The samples were drawn from two sources: the first 160 participants of the ongoing ImmuneRACE study, and over 950 subjects contributed by 6 global collaborators. The dataset comprised deeply sampled blood TCRbeta repertoires from subjects exposed to, actively infected with, or recovered from COVID-19. A freely available public database, intended as a resource for researchers studying the immune response to SARS-CoV-2, is where the repertoires were released. The prospective study material was composed of cDNA or gDNA derived from T cells, B-cell-depleted T cells, or PBMCs. Nearly every sample came with metadata listing a de-identified subject ID, COVID-19 status, age in years and sex. Where HLA class I and class II types were available, the types were taken from metadata supplied by the sample provider, not from assay-based typing. General conclusions and limits of the study: How much clinical and demographic metadata was included differed by source and by participant, and the metadata was provided uncurated.

The immunoSEQ Assay, a bias-controlled multiplex PCR, was used to amplify TCRbeta CDR3 regions from genomic DNA. Per the source publication's procedure: The number of nucleated cells in each sample was estimated from the amplification of reference gene primers within the assay. To quantify the absolute abundance of each unique TCRbeta CDR3 rearrangement, sequence reads were collapsed and filtered. Productive Simpson clonality was computed per sample as the square root of Simpson's diversity index over productive rearrangements. What TCRdb holds here is the immuneACCESS table cut down to in-frame rearrangements. Part of the clones is not present; checked against another copy, under half of the missing clones reflect an unresolved V gene, and the others are unexplained. The DNA was the basis for D and trimming; V, J and clone size are from that table. This sample holds under 200,000 clones; approximately 80% were observed only once. About a tenth of the sample belongs to the ten largest clones.

Counted from cysteine to phenylalanine, this CDR3 has 15 amino acids. Only the CDR3 DNA is retained, 45 bases long and in frame from the first base. Sequences SEHNR (CDR1) and FQNEAQ (CDR2) are obtained from the germline V gene (reference sequence). Between the V and J ends, shortened by 4 bases and 1 base respectively, the junction contains 13 bases. Whole blood was collected in K2EDTA tubes by collaborating institutions according to the institutions' own protocols. For TCRbeta analysis, collaborators shipped samples as frozen whole blood, isolated PBMCs, or DNA extracted from either of those sample types. For this clone: Its binding antigen is unknown. Base qualities were left out, and no much larger clone turns up one base away.

The rearrangement joined TRBV7-9 to TRBJ1-1; a tentative D call is TRBD1 (5 bases match). The sequence derives from a woman at least 80 years old with active or convalescent COVID-19. Sequencing was performed on peripheral blood. The CDR3 is CASSSPGGRNTEAFF. The nucleotide sequence is TGTGCCAGCAGCTCCCCCGGGGGAAGGAACACTGAAGCTTTCTTT.